The 21 T cell receptor beta chains listed next were all sequenced from one sample in a study of blood T cell repertoires in COVID-19. TCRdb keeps only in-frame clones here, not all; method: immunoSEQ multiplex PCR. Here the sample spans 40,000 to 50,000 clones, 87% being singletons. The sequencing sample was made of peripheral blood. Source of these receptors: a human donor in a cohort sampled during active COVID-19.

The J gene is TRBJ1-1, the V gene TRBV5-4; D is uncertain. Germline lookup yields CDR1 SGHNT and CDR2 YYREEE (reference sequence). The CDR3 has 15 residues. With 1 base removed from V and 0 bases from J, the gap between germline ends came to 10 bases. CDR3 sequence reads: CASSLMGSMNTEAFF. CDR3 DNA sequence: TGTGCCAGCAGCTTGATGGGGAGTATGAACACTGAAGCTTTCTTT.

The chain carries TRBV7-2 and TRBJ2-1; 13 bases fit TRBD2. V lost 7 bases to trimming and J lost 8 bases; unmatched junction nucleotides: 8. This CDR3 contains 15 residues. CDR1 is SGHTA, CDR2 FQGNSA, per germline. The CDR3 region has the DNA TGTGCCAGCACCTGGACTAGCGGGAGTTGGGATGAGCAGTTCTTC. Its translation is CASTWTSGSWDEQFF.

This chain uses TRBV5-1 with TRBJ2-7; TRBD1 matches at 7 bases. Trimming cost V 4 bases and J 5 bases; bases outside gene matches: 6. Per the germline V gene, CDR1 is SGHRS and CDR2 is YFSETQ. The CDR3 totals 13 residues. Written as DNA, the CDR3 is TGCGCCAGCAGCGAAAACAGGGGCCACGAGCAGTACTTC. Protein: CASSENRGHEQYF. Variable domain in full (rest from reference TRBV5-1 and TRBJ2-7): KAGVTQTPRYLIKTRGQQVTLSCSPISGHRSVSWYQQTPGQGLQFLFEYFSETQRNKGNFPGRFSGRQFSNSRSEMNVSTLELGDSALYLCASSENRGHEQYFGPGTRLTVT.

This clone was detected only a few times. The gene calls are TRBV6-6 and TRBJ2-7; the match to TRBD2 covers 8 bases. Trimming took 5 bases from V and 4 from J; bases not matched to a gene: 7. Germline CDR1 and CDR2: MNHNY and SVGAGI (reference sequence). The CDR3 is made up of 14 amino acids. The CDR3 protein is CASSVFAGGYEQYF. CDR3 in DNA: TGTGCCAGCAGTGTCTTCGCGGGGGGTTACGAGCAGTACTTC.

The V call is TRBV6-6, the J call TRBJ2-1; a weak D match, TRBD2 (5 bases). Trimming pared 6 bases from V and 6 bases from J, leaving 15 bases between. The V gene's germline CDR1 is MNHNY and CDR2 SVGAGI (reference sequence). This CDR3 has 14 residues. In DNA, the CDR3 is TGTGCCAGCAGCTCACTTACGGGAAGCAATGAGCAGTTCTTC. Translated: CASSSLTGSNEQFF.

The chain couples TRBV5-1 to TRBJ2-1; possible D gene TRBD2, 5 bases. Germline V gene sequence: CDR1 SGHRS, CDR2 YFSETQ. There are 16 residues in the CDR3. V was pared by 3 bases and J by 7 bases, with 20 bases between. The CDR3 nucleotides read TGCGCCAGCAGCTCCGGTTACGGGGTGGGAACTAATGAGCAGTTCTTC. It encodes CASSSGYGVGTNEQFF.

The rearrangement links TRBV7-9 to TRBJ2-7; 8 nucleotides line up with TRBD1. CDR1 is SEHNR and CDR2 is FQNEAQ in the germline V gene (reference sequence). V was clipped by 5 bases and J by 2 bases; unmatched bases: 2. This CDR3 comprises 13 residues. The CDR3 protein is CASSRGQAYEQYF. In DNA, the CDR3 is TGTGCCAGCAGCCGGGGACAGGCCTACGAGCAGTACTTC.

V usage is TRBV10-2 and J usage is TRBJ2-3; 9 positions agree with TRBD2. CDR3 size: 14 residues. Germline CDR1 and CDR2: WSHSY and SAAADI. V lost 7 bases, J lost 2 bases, and 4 bases stayed unmatched. In DNA, the CDR3 is TGCGCCAGCACGCGGGAGGGCTACACAGATACGCAGTATTTT. Its protein product is CASTREGYTDTQYF.

The chain links TRBV2 to TRBJ2-2, with 8 bases that match TRBD1. Germline values: CDR1 SNHLY, CDR2 FYNNEI. Germline trimming cut 6 bases from V and 4 bases from J; bases unmatched to any gene: 1. The CDR3 sequence is 13 residues long. Here the CDR3 DNA reads TGTGCCAGCAGGACAGGGGTCACCGGGGAGCTGTTTTTT. Translation: CASRTGVTGELFF.

This rearrangement joins TRBV19 to TRBJ2-2; 8 bases are a match to TRBD1. Germline V gene lookup returns CDR1 LNHDA and CDR2 SQIVND (reference sequence). This CDR3 is 14 amino acids long. The ends lost 3 bases at V and 6 bases at J; junction bases unmatched: 3. This chain's CDR3 is CASSIQGAAGELFF. Written as DNA, the CDR3 is TGTGCCAGTAGTATTCAGGGGGCCGCCGGGGAGCTGTTTTTT.

The chain joins TRBV27 to TRBJ2-7, with TRBD1 matching 8 bases. Germline values: CDR1 MNHEY, CDR2 SMNVEV (reference sequence). V was clipped by 5 bases and J by 5 bases; unmatched bases: 11. The CDR3 runs to 15 residues. DNA of the CDR3: TGTGCCAGCAGTCAGCGGACAGGGAGTGTCCACGAGCAGTACTTC. Translating it yields CASSQRTGSVHEQYF.

This chain connects TRBV4-1 to TRBJ1-5; no definite D call. From germline, CDR1 is MGHRA and CDR2 YSYEKL. This CDR3 is built from 16 residues. The V end was cut by 4 bases, the J end by 2 bases, with 15 bases between. CDR3 sequence (DNA): TGCGCCAGCAGCCCCTCGGCGGAACGGGGCAATCAGCCCCAGCATTTT. Translating gives CASSPSAERGNQPQHF.

This clone has only a few counts. The genes are TRBV9 and TRBJ1-6, with D tentatively TRBD1 (6 bases). There are 15 residues in the CDR3. The V end lost 3 bases, the J end lost 6 bases, and 13 bases lay between the germline ends. Germline V gene lookup returns CDR1 SGDLS and CDR2 YYNGEE. CDR3 amino acids: CASSEGGTTNSPLHF. For the CDR3, the DNA is TGTGCCAGCAGCGAGGGGGGGACAACTAATTCACCCCTCCACTTT. Full variable domain (missing parts from reference TRBV9 and TRBJ1-6): DSGVTQTPKHLITATGQRVTLRCSPRSGDLSVYWYQQSLDQGLQFLIQYYNGEERAKGNILERFSAQQFPDLHSELNLSSLELGDSALYFCASSEGGTTNSPLHFGNGTRLTVT.

The chain joins TRBV7-8 to TRBJ2-7, with unresolved D. The CDR3 consists of 14 residues. Germline assignment: CDR1 SGHVS and CDR2 FQNEAQ. V was pared by 1 base and J by 0 bases, with 7 bases between. Here the CDR3 DNA reads TGTGCCAGCAGCTTAGTCAGAACCTCCTACGAGCAGTACTTC. The encoded protein is CASSLVRTSYEQYF. The full variable domain, rest sourced from reference TRBV7-8 and TRBJ2-7, is GAGVSQSPRYKVAKRGQDVALRCDPISGHVSLFWYQQALGQGPEFLTYFQNEAQLDKSGLPSDRFFAERPEGSVSTLKIQRTQQEDSAVYLCASSLVRTSYEQYFGPGTRLTVT.

V gene TRBV5-1 combines with J gene TRBJ2-7, with 10 bases identical to TRBD1. V dropped 3 bases and J dropped 4; count of bases not matched to a gene: 4. CDR3 length equals 14 residues. CDR1 and CDR2 from the germline V gene are SGHRS and YFSETQ. The CDR3 DNA is TGCGCCAGCAGCTCTCGGACAGGGGGGTACGAGCAGTACTTC. Translated: CASSSRTGGYEQYF.

The chain links TRBV27 to TRBJ1-2; 9 bases match TRBD1. V lost 3 bases and J lost 8; bases outside the gene matches: 13. The CDR3 consists of 16 residues. Germline CDR1 is MNHEY and CDR2 is SMNVEV (reference sequence). This chain's CDR3 is CASSLVGQGSGWGYTF. The CDR3 DNA reads as TGTGCCAGCAGTTTGGTCGGACAGGGGTCTGGCTGGGGCTACACCTTC.

The chain couples TRBV3-1 (or the pseudogene TRBV3-2) to TRBJ1-5; D remains unclear. The germline V gene encodes CDR1 LGHDT and CDR2 YNNKEL (reference sequence). V shed 0 bases and J shed 0 bases, with 6 bases lying between them. The CDR3 length is 15 residues. CDR3 nucleotides: TGTGCCAGCAGCCAAGATTCTTCTAGCAATCAGCCCCAGCATTTT. It yields the protein CASSQDSSSNQPQHF.

This chain connects TRBV29-1 to TRBJ1-1; the D gene is possibly TRBD1 (6 bases). The CDR3 sequence is 15 residues long. Per the germline V gene, CDR1 is SQVTM and CDR2 is ANQGSEA. The V end was cut by 3 bases, the J end by 0 bases, with 14 bases between. For the CDR3, the DNA is TGCAGCGTTGACCTAAGGACAGTTATGAACACTGAAGCTTTCTTT. Translation: CSVDLRTVMNTEAFF.

This chain uses TRBV19 with TRBJ2-7, with D tentatively TRBD1 (6 bases). Germline V gene data show CDR1 as LNHDA and CDR2 as SQIVND (reference sequence). V lost 0 bases, J lost 6 bases, and 9 bases lay in between. There are 13 residues in the CDR3. The CDR3 sequence: CASSIEPDSEQYF. In DNA, the CDR3 is TGTGCCAGTAGTATAGAACCGGACAGCGAGCAGTACTTC.

The chain links TRBV30 to TRBJ2-7; 9 nucleotides match TRBD1. J gave up 5 bases and V 3 bases, and 14 bases lay outside the gene matches. Germline values: CDR1 GTSNPN, CDR2 SVGIG (reference sequence). The CDR3 length is 16 residues. The CDR3 spells CAWRGPVQGANHEQYF. The CDR3 DNA follows: TGTGCCTGGAGAGGACCAGTACAGGGGGCGAACCACGAGCAGTACTTC.

This clone was seen more than once but under ten times. V usage is TRBV4-2 and J usage is TRBJ2-7; no clear D. The CDR3 extends over 14 amino acids. CDR1 and CDR2 (germline): LGHNA, YNFKEQ. The V gene lost 0 bases and the J gene lost 6 bases, with 12 bases spanning the gap. CDR3 amino acids: CASSQDLGSPEQYF. CDR3 DNA sequence: TGTGCCAGCAGCCAAGATCTAGGTAGCCCCGAGCAGTACTTC.